This TCR beta chain is from a study of brain T cells in children with intractable seizures. General study results and limits: HCMV serostatus was not known, and viral specificity came from CDR3 similarity only. Pre- and post-surgery blood differed in depth, so pre-surgery absences may be undersampling.

With respect to this clone: Its target is not known.

Time point noted: blood from clinic visit 5 months post-surgery; TSC patient then seizure free. Before surgery, patients took at least one anti-epileptic drug. Clones were sequenced by immunoSEQ multiplex PCR, and TCRdb holds only the in-frame ones, with some missing. The profile covers hundreds of thousands of clones, with over 90% appearing a single time and roughly 5.7% taken by the ten largest. The length of the CDR3 is 16 residues. Germline CDR1 SEHNR, CDR2 FQNEAQ (reference sequence). V lost 3 bases and J lost 5; bases outside the gene matches: 7. This chain connects TRBV7-9 to TRBJ1-4; TRBD1 matches 9 bases. The origin of this receptor is a boy younger than two with tuberous sclerosis and intractable seizures. This specimen consisted of peripheral blood, obtained roughly 5 months after surgery. The CDR3 sequence: CASSFGTGSGNEKLFF. DNA for the CDR3: TGTGCCAGCAGCTTCGGGACAGGGAGTGGAAATGAAAAACTGTTTTTT.